These 6 T cell receptor beta chains came from one sample sequenced in a study of T cells in Graves' hyperthyroidism and ophthalmopathy. RNA transcripts gave rise to amplified TCR beta CDR3 regions. HTBI primers drove first-round RT-PCR of the TCR CDR3. A single record per CDR3 protein comes from TCRdb applying MiXCR to the multiplex PCR reads. The table records some 740,000 distinct CDR3 sequences, about 14% of them present only once. The sequenced sample was blood. All receptors derive from a woman in her late teens or twenties with Graves' hyperthyroidism.

This chain uses TRBV6-1 with TRBJ1-2; tentative D call: TRBD1 (6 bases). V was pared by 7 bases and J by 7 bases, with 16 bases between. The length of the CDR3 is 13 residues. Germline loops: CDR1 MNHNS, CDR2 SASEGT. CDR3 sequence reads: CASTYGQWGGYTF. The CDR3 DNA follows: TGTGCCAGCACCTACGGACAGTGGGGTGGCTACACCTTC.

This clonotype has ten or more counts. V and J are TRBV20-1 and TRBJ2-3, with D possibly being TRBD1 (5 bases). V lost 6 bases, J lost 2 bases, and 15 bases lay in between. Germline values: CDR1 DFQATT, CDR2 SNEGSKA (reference sequence). This CDR3 comprises 14 residues. CDR3 residues: CSATWGGYTDTQYF. CDR3 nucleotide sequence: TGCAGTGCAACCTGGGGCGGATACACAGATACGCAGTATTTT.

In this sample, this clonotype turned up many times. The rearrangement uses TRBV27 and TRBJ1-5; 9 nucleotides match TRBD1. CDR1 MNHEY and CDR2 SMNVEV come from the germline V gene (reference sequence). Losses at the gene ends were 5 bases for V and 3 bases for J; bases not matched to a gene: 8. The CDR3 length is 16 residues. The CDR3 nucleotides are TGTGCCAGCAGTGATGGGACAGGGATGCACAATCAGCCCCAGCATTTT. Its protein is CASSDGTGMHNQPQHF.

The rearrangement joins TRBV6-5 to TRBJ2-2, with 12 bases fitting TRBD2. The CDR3 runs 16 residues. The V gene end was trimmed by 2 bases and the J gene end by 7 bases; junction bases not matched to a gene: 5. In germline, CDR1 is MNHEY, CDR2 SVGAGI. CDR3 coding DNA: TGTGCCAGCAGTTACGGACTAGCGGGATATGGCGGGGAGCTGTTTTTT. Protein product: CASSYGLAGYGGELFF.

This clonotype has only a few counts. This chain connects TRBV19 to TRBJ2-5; D uncertain. V lost 5 bases to trimming and J lost 5 bases, with 15 bases between them. The CDR3 covers 14 residues. In germline, CDR1 is LNHDA, CDR2 SQIVND (reference sequence). As DNA, the CDR3 is TGTGCCAGTAGTTCCTCTGGACGCAGGGAGACCCAGTACTTC. Residues: CASSSSGRRETQYF.

Many counts were recorded for this clonotype. V is TRBV9 and J is TRBJ2-1; D remains ambiguous. V was pared by 0 bases and J by 7 bases, with 8 bases between. This CDR3 spans 13 amino acids. Germline CDR1 is SGDLS and CDR2 is YYNGEE. The CDR3 spells CASSVGSRNEQFF. The CDR3 nucleotides read TGTGCCAGCAGCGTAGGTAGTAGAAATGAGCAGTTCTTC.